These 7 T cell receptor beta chains were all obtained from the same sample, sequenced in a study of early T cells in non-severe SARS-CoV-2 infection. One entry per CDR3 protein, called by TCRdb with MiXCR from the 5' RACE reads. This table has tens of thousands of distinct CDR3 sequences, roughly 10% appearing once. The source material was whole blood. These receptor sequences come from an adult who was a healthcare worker with PCR-confirmed SARS-CoV-2 infection or an uninfected control (not recorded which).

This clonotype was counted at least ten times. The chain combines TRBV7-2 with TRBJ1-5; TRBD1 is a possible D gene (6 bases). V was trimmed by 4 bases and J by 3 bases, leaving 10 bases between them. Germline V gene lookup returns CDR1 SGHTA and CDR2 FQGNSA. This CDR3 spans 14 amino acids. CDR3 DNA: TGTGCCAGCAGCTCAGGGGCCATCAATCAGCCCCAGCATTTT. This encodes CASSSGAINQPQHF.

V is TRBV21-1 and J is TRBJ1-6; TRBD1, the D gene given by the table, was not confirmed from the DNA. TRBV21-1 is tagged as a pseudogene. The CDR3 length is 16 residues. This CDR3 reads CASRVDRDSYNSPLHF. The CDR3 bases are TGTGCCAGCAGGGTAGACCGGGACAGCTATAATTCACCCCTCCACTTT.

This clonotype was recorded at least ten times. The CDR3 DNA reads TGTGCCAGCAGCGACAGGGAATTGAGGCAGCCCCAGCATTTT. Protein sequence: CASSDRELRQPQHF. The chain joins TRBV6-2 or TRBV6-3 to TRBJ1-5; the match to TRBD1 covers 7 bases. The CDR3 extends over 14 amino acids. The germline CDR1 and CDR2 sequences are MNHEY and SVGEGT. Losses at the gene ends were 6 bases for V and 7 bases for J; bases not matched to a gene: 9.

This clonotype was seen a handful of times. The chain employs TRBV7-2 and TRBJ1-1, with 8 positions matching TRBD1. V lost 5 bases, J lost 4 bases, and 9 bases stayed unmatched. From germline, CDR1 is SGHTA and CDR2 FQGNSA. The CDR3 is 15 amino acids. This CDR3 is CASSISGGRGTEAFF. CDR3 coding DNA: TGTGCCAGCAGCATATCAGGGGGCAGGGGCACTGAAGCTTTCTTT.

This clonotype showed up just a few times. This sequence joins TRBV6-5 and TRBJ1-2, with D possibly being TRBD1 (5 bases). Germline V gives CDR1 MNHEY, CDR2 SVGAGI. The CDR3 covers 15 residues. Trimming cost V 6 bases and J 6 bases, with 20 bases left between them. CDR3 region: CASRPPTGAGHGYTF. DNA for the CDR3: TGTGCCAGCAGACCCCCTACCGGGGCCGGGCATGGCTACACCTTC.

This clonotype has ten or more counts. The chain employs TRBV19 and TRBJ2-3, with TRBD2 matching over 7 bases. With V trimmed by 1 base and J by 3 bases, 7 bases remained unmatched. The CDR3 is 16 amino acids. The V gene's germline CDR1 is LNHDA and CDR2 SQIVND (reference sequence). The CDR3 loop is CASSIGGRAYTDTQYF. In nucleotides, the CDR3 is TGTGCCAGTAGTATAGGAGGGAGGGCCTATACAGATACGCAGTATTTT.

The genes are TRBV5-6 and TRBJ2-3; 7 bases align to TRBD2. This CDR3 is built from 14 residues. V shed 3 bases, J shed 4 bases, and the junction held 5 bases outside the gene matches. The germline V gene has CDR1 SGHDT and CDR2 YYEEEE. As DNA, the CDR3 is TGTGCCAGCAGCTCGACTAGCTCGCCAGATACGCAGTATTTT. Amino acids: CASSSTSSPDTQYF.